Described below is a single TCR beta chain sequence and its context. The antigen is unknown. The sample comes from a study of tumor-infiltrating lymphocytes in primary liver carcinoma. V shed 5 bases, J shed 10 bases, and the junction held 17 bases outside the gene matches. The CDR3 consists of 16 residues. Germline CDR1 SGHAT, CDR2 FQDESV (reference sequence). Study results and caveats: Paired tumor-adjacent and tumor-blood samples overlapped less than tumor region pairs did.

With a constant-region primer, TCR beta cDNA was made from 400 to 550 ng of total RNA. Slightly modified ARM-PCR with three nested multiplex PCR rounds yielded TCR beta libraries. Forward primers for TRBV1-TRBV30 and a C-beta reverse primer served the first two PCR rounds, at 10 cycles each. Each CDR3 protein is one row after TCRdb ran MiXCR on the multiplex PCR reads. The table includes approximately 120,000 distinct CDR3 sequences, 55% to 75% detected once. Co-extraction yielded RNA and DNA from around 20-30 mg of unsorted bulk tissue. Surgery removed the patients' primary liver carcinoma. Every tumor was sampled at five separate regions. Every tumor sample had over 80% viable tumor cells.

Sequenced material: liver tumor tissue from sampling region 3. As to subset: tumor region T3, left-lateral pole. This rearrangement joins TRBV11-1 to TRBJ2-1; 7 bases align to TRBD1. This TCR came from a woman aged 55 to 70 with primary liver carcinoma and hepatitis B virus infection. DNA of the CDR3: TGTGCCAGCAGCACTCGGGGCGCAGGGGGTTTCAACGAGCAGTTCTTC. Protein sequence: CASSTRGAGGFNEQFF.